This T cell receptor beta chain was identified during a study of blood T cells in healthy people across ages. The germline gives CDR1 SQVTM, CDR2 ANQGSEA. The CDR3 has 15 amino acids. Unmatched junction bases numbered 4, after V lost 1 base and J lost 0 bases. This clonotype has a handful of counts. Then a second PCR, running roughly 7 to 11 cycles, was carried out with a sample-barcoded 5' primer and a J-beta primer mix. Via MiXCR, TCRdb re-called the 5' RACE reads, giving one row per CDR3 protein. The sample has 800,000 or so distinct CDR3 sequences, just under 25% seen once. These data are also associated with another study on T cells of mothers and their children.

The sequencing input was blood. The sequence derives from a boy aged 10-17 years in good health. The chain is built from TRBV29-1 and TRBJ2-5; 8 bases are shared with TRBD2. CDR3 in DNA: TGCAGCGTTGAAGGCGAGCGGGGGAACCAAGAGACCCAGTACTTC. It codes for CSVEGERGNQETQYF.